This is a list of T cell receptor beta chains from one sample in a study of blood T cells in healthy people across ages. TCRdb used MiXCR to reprocess the 5' RACE reads, holding one entry per CDR3 protein. The sample lists some 1,800,000 distinct CDR3 sequences; roughly two fifths were seen once. The sample taken for sequencing was blood. The source is a human donor in good health. Each CDR3 is given with its conserved first and last residue. Each record gives: clone size, J gene, D gene, CDR3 length, V gene, CDR3 protein, CDR3 DNA. A D gene is named only where the DNA matches it firmly. Clone size is given for some rows only: seen once, a few or many times, or a class if the clone is expanded.

clone size: NA
J gene: TRBJ1-1
D gene: NA
CDR3 length: 16
V gene: TRBV19
CDR3 protein: CASSIGGGVLNTEAFF
CDR3 DNA: TGTGCCAGTAGTATCGGTGGGGGAGTCCTGAACACTGAAGCTTTCTTT

clone size: NA
J gene: TRBJ1-1
D gene: NA
CDR3 length: 16
V gene: TRBV11-2
CDR3 protein: CASSLVYGGTYTEAFF
CDR3 DNA: TGTGCCAGCAGCTTAGTGTATGGGGGCACCTACACTGAAGCTTTCTTT

clone size: few
J gene: TRBJ2-1
D gene: NA
CDR3 length: 16
V gene: TRBV4-3
CDR3 protein: CASSQGSQGYRNEQFF
CDR3 DNA: TGCGCCAGCAGCCAAGGCAGCCAGGGGTATCGCAATGAGCAGTTCTTC

clone size: NA
J gene: TRBJ2-1
D gene: NA
CDR3 length: 15
V gene: TRBV10-3
CDR3 protein: CAISLLVGAGNEQFF
CDR3 DNA: TGTGCCATCAGTCTACTAGTGGGGGCCGGAAATGAGCAGTTCTTC

clone size: few
J gene: TRBJ1-2
D gene: NA
CDR3 length: 13
V gene: TRBV29-1
CDR3 protein: CSVDRGTEYGYTF
CDR3 DNA: TGCAGCGTTGATAGGGGGACCGAATATGGCTACACCTTC

clone size: NA
J gene: TRBJ1-1
D gene: NA
CDR3 length: 15
V gene: TRBV9
CDR3 protein: CASSDDRSGNTEAFF
CDR3 DNA: TGTGCCAGCAGCGACGACAGGTCTGGTAATACTGAAGCTTTCTTT

clone size: few
J gene: TRBJ2-1
D gene: TRBD2
CDR3 length: 15
V gene: TRBV20-1
CDR3 protein: CSAVRLAGGTFEQFF
CDR3 DNA: TGCAGTGCTGTACGACTAGCGGGGGGGACTTTTGAGCAGTTCTTC

clone size: NA
J gene: TRBJ1-1
D gene: NA
CDR3 length: 14
V gene: TRBV4-3
CDR3 protein: CASSQSLGWTEAFF
CDR3 DNA: TGCGCCAGCAGCCAGTCACTAGGGTGGACTGAAGCTTTCTTT

clone size: few
J gene: TRBJ2-6
D gene: NA
CDR3 length: 17
V gene: TRBV6-1
CDR3 protein: CASSGGPPQSGANVLTF
CDR3 DNA: TGTGCCAGCAGTGGAGGTCCTCCTCAATCTGGGGCCAACGTCCTGACTTTC

clone size: NA
J gene: TRBJ2-4
D gene: NA
CDR3 length: 12
V gene: TRBV3-1
CDR3 protein: CASGAAKNIQYF
CDR3 DNA: TGTGCCAGCGGCGCGGCCAAAAACATTCAGTACTTC

clone size: few
J gene: TRBJ1-4
D gene: NA
CDR3 length: 14
V gene: TRBV20-1
CDR3 protein: CSARDQRGGEKLFF
CDR3 DNA: TGCAGTGCTAGAGATCAGAGGGGAGGGGAAAAACTGTTTTTT

clone size: NA
J gene: TRBJ2-2
D gene: NA
CDR3 length: 15
V gene: TRBV7-2
CDR3 protein: CASSLPLASAGERFF
CDR3 DNA: TGTGCCAGCAGCTTGCCTTTAGCGTCGGCCGGGGAGCGGTTTTTT

clone size: NA
J gene: TRBJ2-3
D gene: NA
CDR3 length: 11
V gene: TRBV20-1
CDR3 protein: CSAEQGDTQYF
CDR3 DNA: TGCAGTGCTGAGCAGGGAGATACGCAGTATTTT

clone size: NA
J gene: TRBJ2-3
D gene: TRBD2
CDR3 length: 17
V gene: TRBV4-2
CDR3 protein: CASSQDPASGGTDTQYF
CDR3 DNA: TGTGCCAGCAGCCAAGATCCCGCTAGCGGTGGCACAGATACGCAGTATTTT

clone size: NA
J gene: TRBJ2-1
D gene: NA
CDR3 length: 12
V gene: TRBV7-9
CDR3 protein: CASRPIADREFF
CDR3 DNA: TGTGCCAGCAGACCTATTGCGGACCGGGAGTTCTTC

clone size: NA
J gene: TRBJ1-4
D gene: TRBD1
CDR3 length: 16
V gene: TRBV12-3/TRBV12-4
CDR3 protein: CASSSHPQGALEKLFF
CDR3 DNA: TGTGCCAGCAGTTCCCACCCCCAGGGGGCCTTAGAAAAACTGTTTTTT

clone size: many
J gene: TRBJ1-2
D gene: TRBD1
CDR3 length: 13
V gene: TRBV28
CDR3 protein: CASSLGQPYGYTF
CDR3 DNA: TGTGCCAGCAGTTTGGGACAGCCCTATGGCTACACCTTC

clone size: few
J gene: TRBJ2-4
D gene: TRBD2
CDR3 length: 12
V gene: TRBV6-5
CDR3 protein: CASTDVSGVQYF
CDR3 DNA: TGTGCCAGCACCGACGTAAGCGGGGTTCAGTACTTC

clone size: NA
J gene: TRBJ2-7
D gene: NA
CDR3 length: 14
V gene: TRBV29-1
CDR3 protein: CSVGSLTPTYEQYF
CDR3 DNA: TGCAGCGTTGGGAGCCTGACCCCAACCTACGAGCAGTACTTC

clone size: few
J gene: TRBJ2-7
D gene: TRBD2
CDR3 length: 14
V gene: TRBV20-1
CDR3 protein: CSAPRLAGQYEQYF
CDR3 DNA: TGCAGTGCTCCTAGACTAGCGGGGCAGTACGAGCAGTACTTC

clone size: NA
J gene: TRBJ2-3
D gene: NA
CDR3 length: 17
V gene: TRBV28
CDR3 protein: CASSPPPKGVGTDTQYF
CDR3 DNA: TGTGCCAGCAGCCCCCCGCCGAAGGGTGTGGGTACAGATACGCAGTATTTT

clone size: NA
J gene: TRBJ2-7
D gene: TRBD1
CDR3 length: 13
V gene: TRBV10-3
CDR3 protein: CAIRQGDLGEQYF
CDR3 DNA: TGTGCCATCAGACAGGGGGATCTTGGCGAGCAGTACTTC

clone size: few
J gene: TRBJ1-1
D gene: NA
CDR3 length: 14
V gene: TRBV6-5
CDR3 protein: CASSYWRGARGAFF
CDR3 DNA: TGTGCCAGCAGTTACTGGCGTGGGGCCAGGGGAGCTTTCTTT

clone size: few
J gene: TRBJ2-7
D gene: TRBD2
CDR3 length: 16
V gene: TRBV4-3
CDR3 protein: CASSQDQAGGRDEQYF
CDR3 DNA: TGCGCCAGCAGCCAAGATCAAGCGGGGGGGCGGGACGAGCAGTACTTC

clone size: few
J gene: TRBJ2-7
D gene: NA
CDR3 length: 14
V gene: TRBV7-6
CDR3 protein: CASSLRGGESEQYF
CDR3 DNA: TGTGCCAGCAGCCTCAGGGGTGGGGAATCCGAGCAGTACTTC

clone size: few
J gene: TRBJ2-5
D gene: TRBD2
CDR3 length: 16
V gene: TRBV5-1
CDR3 protein: CASSLTSGGSKETQYF
CDR3 DNA: TGCGCCAGCAGCTTGACTAGCGGGGGTTCCAAAGAGACCCAGTACTTC

clone size: NA
J gene: TRBJ1-2
D gene: NA
CDR3 length: 15
V gene: TRBV5-5
CDR3 protein: CASSLAPSANYGYTF
CDR3 DNA: TGTGCCAGCAGCTTGGCCCCTTCAGCTAACTATGGCTACACCTTC

clone size: few
J gene: TRBJ1-6
D gene: NA
CDR3 length: 14
V gene: TRBV25-1
CDR3 protein: CASSVDSYNSPLHF
CDR3 DNA: TGTGCCAGCAGTGTCGACAGCTATAATTCACCCCTCCACTTT

clone size: NA
J gene: TRBJ1-3
D gene: TRBD1
CDR3 length: 18
V gene: TRBV7-2
CDR3 protein: CASSKQGPLLRSGNTIYF
CDR3 DNA: TGTGCCAGCAGCAAACAGGGGCCCCTCCTCCGCTCTGGAAACACCATATATTTT

clone size: many
J gene: TRBJ2-3
D gene: TRBD2
CDR3 length: 15
V gene: TRBV7-2
CDR3 protein: CASSFFTSGGDTQYF
CDR3 DNA: TGCGCCAGCAGCTTTTTCACTAGCGGGGGAGATACGCAGTATTTT

clone size: NA
J gene: TRBJ1-2
D gene: TRBD1
CDR3 length: 14
V gene: TRBV9
CDR3 protein: CASSVETGDHGYTF
CDR3 DNA: TGTGCCAGCAGCGTGGAGACAGGGGACCATGGCTACACCTTC

clone size: few
J gene: TRBJ1-4
D gene: NA
CDR3 length: 15
V gene: TRBV13
CDR3 protein: CASSYRAGLREKLFF
CDR3 DNA: TGTGCCAGCAGCTATCGGGCAGGATTAAGGGAAAAACTGTTTTTT

clone size: NA
J gene: TRBJ2-1
D gene: TRBD2
CDR3 length: 17
V gene: TRBV4-3
CDR3 protein: CASSQGVRGAKYNEQFF
CDR3 DNA: TGCGCCAGCAGCCAAGGAGTGCGGGGGGCAAAATACAATGAGCAGTTCTTC

clone size: NA
J gene: TRBJ2-6
D gene: NA
CDR3 length: 15
V gene: TRBV4-1
CDR3 protein: CASSPRGDGANVLTF
CDR3 DNA: TGCGCCAGCAGCCCAAGGGGTGATGGGGCCAACGTCCTGACTTTC

clone size: NA
J gene: TRBJ2-5
D gene: TRBD2
CDR3 length: 17
V gene: TRBV28
CDR3 protein: CASRMLAGGFSGETQYF
CDR3 DNA: TGTGCCAGCAGGATGTTAGCGGGGGGCTTCTCCGGAGAGACCCAGTACTTC

clone size: NA
J gene: TRBJ2-5
D gene: TRBD1
CDR3 length: 14
V gene: TRBV28
CDR3 protein: CASRTGGIMETQYF
CDR3 DNA: TGTGCCAGCAGGACAGGGGGCATCATGGAGACCCAGTACTTC